These T cell receptor beta chains were read from a single sample in a study of cytomegalovirus exposure and HLA in healthy donors. Sequencing was performed with immunoSEQ multiplex PCR; in TCRdb, only in-frame clones are kept and a portion is missing. The sample carries tens of thousands of clones, around 62% recorded once. Material: PBMCs. These TCRs come from a human donor in good health. CDR3s include the opening cysteine and the closing phenylalanine or tryptophan. A D gene is named only where the DNA matches it firmly. Size is omitted from some rows. Given values are once, few, many or a class for expanded clones.

clone size	CDR3 length	V gene	D gene	J gene	CDR3 DNA	CDR3 protein
.	14	TRBV5-1	TRBD2	TRBJ2-1	TGCGCCAGCAGAGTAGCGGGGGCTAACAATGAGCAGTTCTTC	CASRVAGANNEQFF
.	14	TRBV2	.	TRBJ1-4	TGTGCCAGCAGACAGGGATCCCTGGGAGAAAAACTGTTTTTT	CASRQGSLGEKLFF
.	15	TRBV7-6	TRBD2	TRBJ2-4	TGTGCCAGCAGCTTAGGAGGACTAGCGGGAAACATTCAGTACTTC	CASSLGGLAGNIQYF
.	16	TRBV5-1	.	TRBJ1-4	TGCGCCAGCAGCGTTAACACAGGGACCGGGCGTGAAAAACTGTTTTTT	CASSVNTGTGREKLFF
.	15	TRBV5-8	.	TRBJ1-5	TGTGCCAGCAGCTTGGCCCCAGGGTTCGGTCAGCCCCAGCATTTT	CASSLAPGFGQPQHF
.	13	TRBV7-7	.	TRBJ2-2	TGTGCTAGCAGCTTACTCAGGACCGGGGAGCTGTTTTTT	CASSLLRTGELFF
.	15	TRBV7-9	TRBD1	TRBJ1-1	TGTGCCAGCAGCCTCCAGACAGGGATGAACACTGAAGCTTTCTTT	CASSLQTGMNTEAFF
.	14	TRBV5-5	.	TRBJ2-1	TGTGCCAGCAGCCTCCGGGATCTCTACAATGAGCAGTTCTTC	CASSLRDLYNEQFF
.	14	TRBV7-3	.	TRBJ1-1	TGTGCCAGCAGCCAGGGTTCCGGGTCCACTGAAGCTTTCTTT	CASSQGSGSTEAFF
.	15	TRBV18	.	TRBJ2-7	TGTGCCAGCTCTCAAGACAGGCCCCCCTCCTACGAGCAGTACTTC	CASSQDRPPSYEQYF
.	16	TRBV4-3	TRBD1	TRBJ2-7	TGCGCCAGCAGCCAAGAAGGCTCAGGGGGCACCTACGAGCAGTACTTC	CASSQEGSGGTYEQYF
.	15	TRBV18	.	TRBJ1-3	TGTGCCAGCTCACCAAGGGAGGGCTCTGGAAACACCATATATTTT	CASSPREGSGNTIYF
.	17	TRBV7-9	TRBD1	TRBJ1-5	TGTGCCAGCAGCTCCCTTGAGGGACAGGGATCTAATCAGCCCCAGCATTTT	CASSSLEGQGSNQPQHF
.	13	TRBV18	TRBD1	TRBJ2-7	TGTGCCAGCTCACCCGCAGGGGGCTACGAGCAGTACTTC	CASSPAGGYEQYF
.	15	TRBV14	.	TRBJ2-1	TGTGCCAGCAGCCACGTGGGTGGAGCCATCAATGAGCAGTTCTTC	CASSHVGGAINEQFF
once	15	TRBV5-7	.	TRBJ2-2	TGTGCCAGCAGCTTGAGGGGATTACAGACCGGGGAGCTGTTTTTT	CASSLRGLQTGELFF
.	15	TRBV7-3	TRBD1	TRBJ2-1	TGTGCCAGCAGCGATTCTGGGACAGCTTACAATGAGCAGTTCTTC	CASSDSGTAYNEQFF